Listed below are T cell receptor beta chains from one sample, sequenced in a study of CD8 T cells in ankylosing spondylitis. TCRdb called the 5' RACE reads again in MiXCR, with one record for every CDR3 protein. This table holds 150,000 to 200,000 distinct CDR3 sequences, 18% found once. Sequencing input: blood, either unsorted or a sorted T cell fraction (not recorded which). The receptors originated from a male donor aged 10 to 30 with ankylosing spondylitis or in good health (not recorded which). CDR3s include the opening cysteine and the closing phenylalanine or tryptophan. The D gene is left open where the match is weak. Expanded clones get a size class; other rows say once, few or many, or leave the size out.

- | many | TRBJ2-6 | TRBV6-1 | CASSEGQSGANVLTF | TGTGCCAGCAGTGAAGGACAATCTGGGGCCAACGTCCTGACTTTC
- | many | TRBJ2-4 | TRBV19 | CASTDTTKNIQYF | TGTGCCAGCACCGACACGACCAAAAACATTCAGTACTTC
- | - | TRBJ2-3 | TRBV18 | CASSPRDLLADTQYF | TGTGCCAGCTCACCGCGAGACTTATTAGCAGATACGCAGTATTTT
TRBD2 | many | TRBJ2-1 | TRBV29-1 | CSVGRTSSYNEQFF | TGCAGCGTCGGTAGGACTAGCAGTTACAATGAGCAGTTCTTC
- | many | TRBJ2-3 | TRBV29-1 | CSVDGGPTDTQYF | TGCAGCGTTGATGGGGGACCCACAGATACGCAGTATTTT
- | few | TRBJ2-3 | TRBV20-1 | CSATGVGTDTQYF | TGCAGTGCTACTGGAGTGGGTACGGATACGCAGTATTTT
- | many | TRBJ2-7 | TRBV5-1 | CASSREPNYEQYF | TGCGCCAGCAGCAGAGAACCTAACTACGAGCAGTACTTC
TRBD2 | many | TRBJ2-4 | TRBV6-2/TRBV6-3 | CASSSGLAGVAKNIQYF | TGTGCCAGCAGTTCCGGACTAGCGGGAGTAGCCAAAAACATTCAGTACTTC
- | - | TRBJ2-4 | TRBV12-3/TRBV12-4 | CASSRRLAKNIQYF | TGTGCCAGCAGTAGGCGTCTAGCCAAAAACATTCAGTACTTC
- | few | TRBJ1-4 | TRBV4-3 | CASSQGGSPNEKLFF | TGCGCCAGCAGCCAAGGGGGCTCACCTAATGAAAAACTGTTTTTT
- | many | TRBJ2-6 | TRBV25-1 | CASRAGAGANVLTF | TGTGCCAGCAGGGCAGGGGCTGGGGCCAACGTCCTGACTTTC
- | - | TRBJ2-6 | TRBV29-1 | CSVRVEANVLTF | TGCAGCGTCCGGGTGGAGGCCAACGTCCTGACTTTC
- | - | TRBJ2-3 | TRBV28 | CASSFVMQYF | TGTGCCAGCAGTTTTGTTATGCAGTATTTT
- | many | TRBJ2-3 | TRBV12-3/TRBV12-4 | CASSLGTKDTQYF | TGTGCCAGCAGTTTAGGTACCAAAGATACGCAGTATTTT
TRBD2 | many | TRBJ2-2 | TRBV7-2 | CASSVEGTSGGELFF | TGTGCCAGCAGCGTAGAGGGGACTAGCGGCGGGGAGCTGTTTTTT
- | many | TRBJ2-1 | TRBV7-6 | CASSPEVAAPYNEQFF | TGTGCCAGCAGCCCCGAGGTAGCGGCACCATACAATGAGCAGTTCTTC
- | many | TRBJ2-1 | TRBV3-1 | CASSPSSRGEQFF | TGTGCCAGCAGCCCCTCGAGCCGGGGAGAGCAGTTCTTC
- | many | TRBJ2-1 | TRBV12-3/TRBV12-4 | CASSFIAASYNEQFF | TGTGCCAGCAGTTTCATAGCGGCCTCCTACAATGAGCAGTTCTTC
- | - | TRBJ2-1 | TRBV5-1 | CASSLGPDNEQFF | TGCGCCAGCAGCTTGGGCCCTGACAATGAGCAGTTCTTC
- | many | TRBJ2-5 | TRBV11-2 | CASSSLGVMAQYF | TGTGCCAGCAGCTCGTTAGGGGTCATGGCCCAGTACTTC
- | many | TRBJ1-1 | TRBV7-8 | CASSPLWGLIEGMNTEAFF | TGTGCCAGCAGTCCCCTGTGGGGGCTGATTGAGGGAATGAACACTGAAGCTTTCTTT
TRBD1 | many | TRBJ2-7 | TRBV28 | CASSHIDRGHRYEQYF | TGTGCCAGCAGCCATATAGACAGGGGCCACCGCTACGAGCAGTACTTC
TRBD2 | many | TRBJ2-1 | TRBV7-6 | CASSFGGSNEQFF | TGTGCCAGCAGCTTCGGCGGGAGCAATGAGCAGTTCTTC
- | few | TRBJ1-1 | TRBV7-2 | CATGPGDTEAFF | TGTGCCACTGGGCCGGGGGACACTGAAGCTTTCTTT
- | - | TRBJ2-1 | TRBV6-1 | CASRIGNNEQFF | TGTGCCAGCAGAATAGGGAACAATGAGCAGTTCTTC
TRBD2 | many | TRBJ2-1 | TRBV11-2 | CASSLGPRGRPNNEQFF | TGTGCCAGCAGCTTAGGGCCCCGCGGGAGGCCCAACAATGAGCAGTTCTTC
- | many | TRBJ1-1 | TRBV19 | CASSIGRGTEAFF | TGTGCCAGTAGTATAGGACGAGGCACTGAAGCTTTCTTT
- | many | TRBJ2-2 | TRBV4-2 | CASSQEAGELFF | TGTGCCAGCAGCCAAGAAGCTGGGGAGCTGTTTTTT
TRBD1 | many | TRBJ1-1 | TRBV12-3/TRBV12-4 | CASSLDRARMNTEAFF | TGTGCCAGCAGTCTCGACAGGGCCCGAATGAACACTGAAGCTTTCTTT
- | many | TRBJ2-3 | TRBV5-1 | CASSLTRTATDTQYF | TGCGCCAGCAGCTTGACCCGGACAGCGACAGATACGCAGTATTTT
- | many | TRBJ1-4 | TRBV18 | CASSTRVNEKLFF | TGTGCCAGCTCAACCAGGGTTAATGAAAAACTGTTTTTT
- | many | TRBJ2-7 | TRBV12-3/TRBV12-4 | CASSYRDKSYEQYF | TGTGCCAGCAGTTACCGGGACAAGTCCTACGAGCAGTACTTC
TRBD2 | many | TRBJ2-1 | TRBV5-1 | CASSARLADNEQFF | TGCGCCAGCAGCGCACGACTAGCGGACAATGAGCAGTTCTTC
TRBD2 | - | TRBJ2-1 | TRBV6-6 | CASSYIPSGRRNEQFF | TGTGCCAGCAGTTACATCCCGAGCGGGAGGCGAAATGAGCAGTTCTTC
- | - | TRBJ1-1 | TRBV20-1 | CSARDLLNTEAFF | TGCAGTGCTAGAGATCTGTTGAACACTGAAGCTTTCTTT
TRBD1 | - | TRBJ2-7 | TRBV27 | CASSLAGQGTYEQYF | TGTGCCAGCAGTTTAGCGGGACAGGGGACCTACGAGCAGTACTTC
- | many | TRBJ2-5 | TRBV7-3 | CASSLTLSGTQYF | TGTGCCAGCAGCTTAACGCTTAGCGGGACCCAGTACTTC
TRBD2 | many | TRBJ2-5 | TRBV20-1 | CSARGGTSGFQETQYF | TGCAGTGCTAGAGGGGGGACTAGCGGGTTTCAAGAGACCCAGTACTTC
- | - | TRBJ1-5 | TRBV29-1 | CSVGGDQPQHF | TGCAGCGTCGGGGGGGATCAGCCCCAGCATTTT
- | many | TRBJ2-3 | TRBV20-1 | CSATPRGRGTDTQYF | TGCAGTGCTACCCCCCGCGGACGGGGCACAGATACGCAGTATTTT
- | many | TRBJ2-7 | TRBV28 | CASSPTTWVKGGYF | TGTGCCAGCAGTCCCACGACCTGGGTGAAGGGCGGGTACTTC
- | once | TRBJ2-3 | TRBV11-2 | CASRWRDRTDTQYF | TGTGCCAGCCGTTGGCGGGATCGGACAGATACGCAGTATTTT
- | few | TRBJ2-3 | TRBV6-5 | CASSPRRSTDTQYF | TGTGCCAGCAGTCCCCGTAGAAGTACAGATACGCAGTATTTT
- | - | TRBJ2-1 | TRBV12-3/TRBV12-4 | CANEIGTANEQFF | TGTGCCAACGAAATCGGGACGGCCAATGAGCAGTTCTTC
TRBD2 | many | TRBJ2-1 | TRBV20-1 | CSARDRLAGGPWGEQFF | TGCAGTGCTAGAGACAGACTAGCGGGAGGGCCCTGGGGGGAGCAGTTCTTC
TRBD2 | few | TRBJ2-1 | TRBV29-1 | CSVDRSGGRLYNEQFF | TGCAGCGTTGATCGGTCGGGCGGGAGGTTGTACAATGAGCAGTTCTTC